The 18 T cell receptor beta chains reported below all come from one sample, sequenced in a study of OX40 agonist ivuxolimab in advanced cancers. Some clones are missing from TCRdb's copy, which holds only in-frame ones; the method was immunoSEQ multiplex PCR. Among tens of thousands of clones listed, 81% were seen once. The material was CD4+ or CD8+ T cells sorted from blood, obtained in a trial of the OX40 agonist ivuxolimab. These receptors were collected from an adult with an advanced solid tumor such as melanoma, head and neck, liver or kidney cancer.

The rearrangement joins TRBV7-9 to TRBJ1-5; D not certain. This CDR3 spans 14 amino acids. The V end was cut by 5 bases, the J end by 7 bases, with 15 bases between. Germline CDR1 and CDR2: SEHNR and FQNEAQ (reference sequence). CDR3 DNA: TGTGCCAGCAGCACGGACCCACCGGGGCAGCCCCAGCATTTT. Protein: CASSTDPPGQPQHF.

The rearrangement joins TRBV5-8 to TRBJ2-5, with D possibly matching TRBD1 (5 bases). The tail of the sequence fits TRBJ2-7 better, so the J call may be wrong. This CDR3 contains 15 residues. Germline V gives CDR1 SGHTS, CDR2 YDEGEE. The CDR3 coding sequence is TGTGCCAGCAGCTTGGGGGTGGGGCCCACCTACGAGCAGTACTTC. Its translation is CASSLGVGPTYEQYF.

V is TRBV19 and J is TRBJ2-1; TRBD2 agrees at 8 bases. J lost 4 bases, V lost 7 bases, and 6 bases had no gene match. This CDR3 is 14 amino acids long. Germline assignment: CDR1 LNHDA and CDR2 SQIVND (reference sequence). The CDR3 nucleotides read TGTGCCAGTACCGCGGGAGGACGATACAATGAGCAGTTCTTC. Protein sequence: CASTAGGRYNEQFF.

V is TRBV7-6 and J is TRBJ1-5, with 8 bases aligning to TRBD1. Germline-derived CDR1 and CDR2 are SGHVS and FNYEAQ. V lost 5 bases, J lost 8 bases, and 5 bases stayed unmatched. The CDR3 covers 13 residues. This CDR3 reads CASSLDREKPQHF. The CDR3 nucleotides are TGTGCCAGCAGCCTGGACAGGGAGAAGCCCCAGCATTTT.

The gene calls are TRBV4-3 and TRBJ1-4; D is perhaps TRBD1 (5 bases). The length of the CDR3 is 16 residues. Germline V CDR1 and CDR2: LGHNA, YSLEER. Trimming cost V 0 bases and J 4 bases, with 12 bases left between them. This chain's CDR3 is CASSQDQGDSNEKLFF. The CDR3 DNA reads TGCGCCAGCAGCCAAGATCAGGGAGACAGTAATGAAAAACTGTTTTTT.

The chain links TRBV6-5 to TRBJ1-2, with 7 bases matching TRBD1. The V segment lost 6 bases and the J segment 9 bases; nucleotides outside the gene matches: 7. The length of the CDR3 is 12 residues. Germline V gene lookup returns CDR1 MNHEY and CDR2 SVGAGI. The CDR3 sequence is CASRSDRERYTF. The CDR3 DNA sequence: TGTGCCAGCAGGTCCGACAGGGAACGCTACACCTTC.

The V and J genes are TRBV18 and TRBJ1-2; 8 positions agree with TRBD1. The CDR3 sequence is 16 residues long. Germline CDR1 KGHSH, CDR2 LQKENI. Trimming took 6 bases from V and 1 from J; bases not matched to a gene: 10. The CDR3 DNA follows: TGTGCCAGCTCCCTTACTCGGACAGGGAATAACTATGGCTACACCTTC. This sequence encodes CASSLTRTGNNYGYTF.

The rearrangement uses TRBV7-3 and TRBJ2-3, with D maybe TRBD1 (6 bases). Germline loops: CDR1 SGHTA, CDR2 FQGTGA. The CDR3 runs to 14 residues. V dropped 6 bases and J dropped 5 bases, with 15 bases sitting between them. In nucleotides, the CDR3 is TGTGCCAGCAGATTCAGGGGTGTCGGAGATACGCAGTATTTT. Translating gives CASRFRGVGDTQYF.

V and J are TRBV18 and TRBJ1-2; a possible D gene is TRBD1 (5 bases). CDR1 and CDR2 (germline): KGHSH, LQKENI. The CDR3 is 15 amino acids. The V end lost 4 bases, the J end lost 0 bases, and 12 bases lay between the germline ends. Here the CDR3 reads CASSQSREPNYGYTF. CDR3 nucleotide sequence: TGTGCCAGCTCACAAAGCAGGGAGCCTAACTATGGCTACACCTTC. The variable domain in full, with the rest retrieved from reference TRBV18 and TRBJ1-2, is NAGVMQNPRHLVRRRGQEARLRCSPMKGHSHVYWYRQLPEEGLKFMVYLQKENIIDESGMPKERFSAEFPKEGPSILRIQQVVRGDSAAYFCASSQSREPNYGYTFGSGTRLTVV.

This clone was recorded a few times. The rearrangement links TRBV15 to TRBJ2-5, with 10 bases identical to TRBD2. With V trimmed by 1 base and J by 4 bases, 3 bases remained unmatched. Germline CDR1 is LNHNV and CDR2 is YYDKDF (reference sequence). There are 15 residues in the CDR3. The CDR3 DNA follows: TGTGCCACCAGCAGAGGTCTAGCGGGGGCAGAGACCCAGTACTTC. Residues: CATSRGLAGAETQYF.

Points on this clone: This sample includes further DNA sequences coding for the same CDR3. This chain joins TRBV5-1 and TRBJ2-5; D is uncertain. V was pared by 2 bases and J by 2 bases, with 1 base between. Germline V gene sequence: CDR1 SGHRS, CDR2 YFSETQ. This CDR3 is built from 11 residues. The CDR3 nucleotides are TGCGCCAGCAGCTTACAAGAGACCCAGTACTTC. Translated, it gives CASSLQETQYF. Complete variable domain (other parts from reference TRBV5-1 and TRBJ2-5): KAGVTQTPRYLIKTRGQQVTLSCSPISGHRSVSWYQQTPGQGLQFLFEYFSETQRNKGNFPGRFSGRQFSNSRSEMNVSTLELGDSALYLCASSLQETQYFGPGTRLLVL.

This clone has only one observation. This rearrangement joins TRBV7-9 to TRBJ1-1, with no clear D. V was clipped by 2 bases and J by 5 bases, with 6 bases between them. The CDR3 has 12 residues. Germline V gene lookup returns CDR1 SEHNR and CDR2 FQNEAQ (reference sequence). The CDR3 sequence is CASSLNPTEAFF. In nucleotides, the CDR3 is TGTGCCAGCAGCTTAAATCCGACTGAAGCTTTCTTT.

V is TRBV18 and J is TRBJ1-4; TRBD1 might be the D (6 bases). The V and J ends lost 1 base and 0 bases respectively, with 12 bases between them. The CDR3 is 17 amino acids. CDR1 is KGHSH and CDR2 is LQKENI in the germline V gene. In DNA form, the CDR3 reads TGTGCCAGCTCACCACTGGACAGTTACTCAACTAATGAAAAACTGTTTTTT. As protein: CASSPLDSYSTNEKLFF.

The chain couples TRBV2 to TRBJ2-7, with D uncertain. Germline V lookup: CDR1 SNHLY, CDR2 FYNNEI. The V and J ends lost 4 bases and 2 bases respectively, with 9 bases between them. The CDR3 contains 13 residues. CDR3 bases: TGTGCCAGCAGTGGGCCGGGCCCCTACGAGCAGTACTTC. This encodes CASSGPGPYEQYF.

The CDR3: CASSLRNNQPQHF. In nucleotides, the CDR3 is TGTGCCAGCAGCTTAAGGAACAATCAGCCCCAGCATTTT. This chain uses TRBV11-2 with TRBJ1-5; D is uncertain. This CDR3 spans 13 amino acids. The V gene lost 2 bases and the J gene lost 3 bases, with 5 bases spanning the gap. Germline V lookup: CDR1 SGHAT, CDR2 FQNNGV.

J is TRBJ1-2 and V is TRBV7-2, with 8 bases lining up with TRBD1. CDR3 length: 15 residues. Germline assignment: CDR1 SGHTA and CDR2 FQGNSA. The V gene end was trimmed by 5 bases and the J gene end by 2 bases; junction bases not matched to a gene: 7. The CDR3: CASSGRTGSNYGYTF. The CDR3 DNA is TGTGCCAGCAGCGGACGGACAGGGAGCAACTATGGCTACACCTTC.

This chain uses TRBV18 with TRBJ2-1; 7 bases line up with TRBD2. This CDR3 contains 18 residues. The germline CDR1 and CDR2 sequences are KGHSH and LQKENI. With 1 base clipped from V and 5 bases from J, the junction kept 14 bases outside the gene matches. This CDR3 reads CASSPRAASGSLDNEQFF. CDR3 bases: TGTGCCAGCTCACCACGGGCGGCTAGCGGATCCCTGGACAATGAGCAGTTCTTC. Full variable domain (rest looked up from reference TRBV18 and TRBJ2-1): NAGVMQNPRHLVRRRGQEARLRCSPMKGHSHVYWYRQLPEEGLKFMVYLQKENIIDESGMPKERFSAEFPKEGPSILRIQQVVRGDSAAYFCASSPRAASGSLDNEQFFGPGTRLTVL.

J is TRBJ1-2 and V is TRBV19; 10 bases line up with TRBD1. Unmatched junction bases numbered 4, after V lost 5 bases and J lost 7 bases. The CDR3 is 13 residues long. The germline V gene encodes CDR1 LNHDA and CDR2 SQIVND (reference sequence). DNA of the CDR3: TGTGCCAGTAGTGCGACAGGGGGCGGTGGCTACACCTTC. It encodes CASSATGGGGYTF.